These T cell receptor beta chains were read from a single sample in a study of blood T cell repertoires in COVID-19. Generated by immunoSEQ multiplex PCR, the TCRdb table keeps only in-frame clones and is missing some. The sample lists 150,000 to 180,000 clones; approximately 85% were seen once. Material for sequencing was peripheral blood. Receptor source: a man in his sixties with COVID-19, enrolled during active disease. Each CDR3 is given with its conserved first and last residue. The D gene is left open where the match is weak. The size field is filled for only some rows; it gives once, few, many or a size class.

j_call d_call v_call clone_size cdr3_aa cdr3_nt
TRBJ1-1 NA TRBV5-1 few CASSSRPNTEAFF TGCGCCAGCAGCTCTAGGCCGAACACTGAAGCTTTCTTT
TRBJ2-1 TRBD2 TRBV27 NA CASSGTMLAVSSYNEQFF TGTGCCAGCAGTGGAACCATGCTAGCGGTGAGCTCCTACAATGAGCAGTTCTTC
TRBJ1-2 TRBD1 TRBV15 few CATSRPTGDGYTF TGTGCCACCAGCAGACCTACAGGGGATGGCTACACCTTC
TRBJ2-3 NA TRBV5-1 NA CASSLDLWDLTSTDTQYF TGCGCCAGCAGCTTGGATCTTTGGGACTTGACTAGCACAGATACGCAGTATTTT
TRBJ2-1 TRBD2 TRBV7-2 NA CASSTPGLRSYNEQFF TGTGCCAGCAGCACACCGGGACTACGCTCCTACAATGAGCAGTTCTTC
TRBJ2-1 TRBD2 TRBV7-7 NA CASSLAVAGPYNEQFF TGTGCTAGCAGCTTAGCGGTAGCGGGCCCCTACAATGAGCAGTTCTTC
TRBJ1-2 TRBD1 TRBV7-3 once CASSPGGQANYGYTF TGTGCCAGCAGCCCAGGGGGACAAGCTAACTATGGCTACACCTTC
TRBJ1-6 TRBD1 TRBV18 NA CASSTNKGANSPLHF TGTGCCAGCTCCACTAACAAGGGGGCGAATTCACCCCTCCACTTT
TRBJ2-7 TRBD2 TRBV29-1 NA CSVQREVTYEQYF TGCAGCGTGCAGCGGGAGGTAACCTACGAGCAGTACTTC
TRBJ1-2 NA TRBV6-5 NA CASSYAGMGSGYTF TGTGCCAGCAGTTACGCAGGGATGGGGTCTGGCTACACCTTC
TRBJ1-2 TRBD1 TRBV4-2 NA CASSQQSTGDHGYTF TGTGCCAGCAGCCAACAATCGACAGGGGATCATGGCTACACCTTC
TRBJ2-1 NA TRBV7-8 NA CASSHQTNSYNEQFF TGTGCCAGCAGCCACCAGACAAACTCCTACAATGAGCAGTTCTTC
TRBJ2-5 NA TRBV13 NA CASQGQTETQYF TGTGCCAGCCAGGGCCAGACGGAGACCCAGTACTTC
TRBJ1-1 NA TRBV19 NA CASRSLGGVEAFF TGTGCCAGTAGATCCCTAGGGGGGGTCGAAGCTTTCTTT
TRBJ1-3 NA TRBV19 few CASIRGSGNTIYF TGTGCCAGTATTCGGGGCTCTGGAAACACCATATATTTT
TRBJ1-6 NA TRBV10-1 few CARKQGKAASSYNSPLHF TGCGCCAGGAAACAGGGTAAGGCGGCAAGCTCCTATAATTCACCCCTCCACTTT
TRBJ2-3 TRBD1 TRBV6-5 NA CASRNPGTGGDTQYF TGTGCCAGCAGAAACCCCGGGACAGGAGGGGATACGCAGTATTTT
TRBJ1-2 NA TRBV5-4 NA CASSLYGGQGPNGYTF TGTGCCAGCAGCTTGTACGGGGGGCAGGGACCCAATGGCTACACCTTC